The sequence of this T cell receptor beta chain was determined in a study of blood T cell repertoires in COVID-19. Study background: COVID-19 samples collected from the United States, Italy and Spain covered acute and convalescent phases. From T cells, B-cell-depleted T cells, or PBMCs came the material, which was cDNA or gDNA.

In the source study's methods: From reference gene primer amplification, estimates of nucleated cell counts were derived. The assay was immunoSEQ multiplex PCR, and TCRdb's table has in-frame clones only and misses some. For V, J and clone size, that table is used; D and trimming come from the DNA. The profile shows under 50,000 clones, 84% of them singletons. Source material: peripheral blood. This sequence originates from a man aged 45-60 years with active COVID-19.

In DNA, the CDR3 is TGTGCCAGCAGTCTGGGACAGGGCGACGAGCAGTACTTC. This translates into CASSLGQGDEQYF. This chain uses TRBV28 with TRBJ2-7, with 9 bases lining up with TRBD1. V shed 5 bases and J 5 bases; nucleotides not matched to a gene: 4. The CDR3 runs 13 residues. Germline loops: CDR1 MDHEN, CDR2 SYDVKM.